Presented here are 5 T cell receptor beta chains from one specimen sequenced in a study of graft-versus-host responses after intestinal transplantation (dated by TCRdb to the early 2020s). The library was generated by the immunoSEQ multiplex PCR assay. TCRdb stores this immuneACCESS table with in-frame sequences only. Part of the clones is absent; in the studies checked, under half of the shortfall reflects unresolved V genes, and no reason is known for the rest. Counted in this sample were about 25,000 clones; approximately 85% of them appeared once. In total, the top ten clones hold about 0.98% of the sample. Sequenced here: PBMCs, sampled nearly 470 days after intestinal transplant. Every receptor here comes from a human patient who received an intestinal transplant, so some T cells may come from the graft donor.

The chain couples TRBV11-1 to TRBJ2-1, with a tentative D call TRBD2 (6 bases). V was trimmed by 7 bases and J by 6 bases, leaving 22 bases between them. In germline, CDR1 is SGHAT, CDR2 FQDESV (reference sequence). This CDR3 has 16 amino acids. CDR3: CASNPDSGGNANEQFF. The CDR3 coding sequence is TGTGCCAGCAACCCCGACAGTGGAGGGAATGCCAATGAGCAGTTCTTC.

This clone occurred once. This CDR3 reads CASSGSNYGYTF. CDR3 DNA: TGTGCCAGCAGTGGATCTAACTATGGCTACACCTTC. The rearrangement uses TRBV6-1 and TRBJ1-2; D gene uncertain. Trimming removed 4 bases from V and 0 bases from J, with 3 bases in between. The CDR3 spans 12 residues. Germline assignment: CDR1 MNHNS and CDR2 SASEGT.

The V and J genes are TRBV13 and TRBJ2-7; D not certain. There are 11 residues in the CDR3. V was pared by 5 bases and J by 4 bases, with 6 bases between. Germline lookup yields CDR1 PRHDT and CDR2 FYEKMQ (reference sequence). The CDR3 sequence is CASSVTYEQYF. CDR3 bases: TGTGCCAGCAGCGTAACATACGAGCAGTACTTC. Filled out from reference TRBV13 and TRBJ2-7, the complete variable domain reads AAGVIQSPRHLIKEKRETATLKCYPIPRHDTVYWYQQGPGQDPQFLISFYEKMQSDKGSIPDRFSAQQFSDYHSELNMSSLELGDSALYFCASSVTYEQYFGPGTRLTVT.

The genes are TRBV19 and TRBJ2-2; TRBD1 aligns across 8 bases. From germline, CDR1 is LNHDA and CDR2 SQIVND (reference sequence). The CDR3 spans 15 residues. The trim removed 5 bases at V and 7 bases at J, leaving 9 bases unmatched. This CDR3 is CASSARQGSFGELFF. The DNA for the CDR3 is TGTGCCAGTAGTGCCCGACAGGGGAGTTTCGGGGAGCTGTTTTTT. The full variable domain, with the rest looked up from reference TRBV19 and TRBJ2-2, is DGGITQSPKYLFRKEGQNVTLSCEQNLNHDAMYWYRQDPGQGLRLIYYSQIVNDFQKGDIAEGYSVSREKKESFPLTVTSAQKNPTAFYLCASSARQGSFGELFFGEGSRLTVL.

This rearrangement joins TRBV6-9 to TRBJ2-7; 8 bases match TRBD1. Germline V lookup: CDR1 MNHGY, CDR2 SVAAGI. V shed 3 bases, J shed 0 bases, and the junction held 4 bases outside the gene matches. The CDR3 is made up of 15 amino acids. CDR3 in DNA: TGTGCCAGCAGTTACCGGACAGGGAGCTCCTACGAGCAGTACTTC. Its translation: CASSYRTGSSYEQYF.